These 29 T cell receptor beta chains came from one sample sequenced in a study of OX40 agonist ivuxolimab in advanced cancers. Assay used: immunoSEQ multiplex PCR; TCRdb lists only in-frame clones, some missing. The sample lists tens of thousands of clones, more than 75% occurring once. This specimen was CD4+ or CD8+ T cells sorted from blood, taken in a trial of the OX40 agonist ivuxolimab. Source of these receptors: an adult with an advanced solid tumor such as melanoma, head and neck, liver or kidney cancer.

V and J are TRBV4-3 and TRBJ2-7, with D perhaps matching TRBD2 (5 bases). The CDR3 has 14 amino acids. Germline values: CDR1 LGHNA, CDR2 YSLEER. The V and J ends lost 3 bases and 2 bases respectively, with 11 bases between them. In DNA form, the CDR3 reads TGCGCCAGCAGCCACGGACGGGGAGCCTACGAGCAGTACTTC. It encodes CASSHGRGAYEQYF.

The chain links TRBV11-1 to TRBJ1-2; a possible D gene is TRBD1 (6 bases). There are 13 residues in the CDR3. Germline CDR1 and CDR2: SGHAT and FQDESV (reference sequence). Trimming took 3 bases from V and 6 from J, leaving 11 bases between them. The CDR3 DNA follows: TGTGCCAGCAGCTTTACAGGGAACGATGGCTACACCTTC. This encodes CASSFTGNDGYTF.

V gene TRBV10-3 combines with J gene TRBJ2-2; maybe TRBD2 (6 bases). CDR1 and CDR2 from the germline V gene are ENHRY and SYGVKD. The ends were cut back, 3 bases at V and 1 base at J, with 18 bases in the middle. The CDR3 spans 18 residues. CDR3 in amino acids: CAISDWGGGGMNTGELFF. As DNA, the CDR3 is TGTGCCATCAGTGACTGGGGCGGTGGCGGGATGAACACCGGGGAGCTGTTTTTT.

This clone was found a few times. This chain uses TRBV7-9 with TRBJ2-7; the match to TRBD1 covers 10 bases. Germline V gene data show CDR1 as SEHNR and CDR2 as FQNEAQ (reference sequence). The CDR3 runs 18 residues. J was trimmed by 0 bases and V by 4 bases; bases with no gene match: 12. CDR3 residues: CASSSLGTGDRSSYEQYF. The DNA for the CDR3 is TGTGCCAGCAGCTCCCTTGGGACAGGGGATAGGAGCTCCTACGAGCAGTACTTC.

The V call is TRBV30, the J call TRBJ2-1; 13 positions match TRBD2. With 5 bases clipped from V and 9 bases from J, the junction kept 7 bases outside the gene matches. Germline values: CDR1 GTSNPN, CDR2 SVGIG (reference sequence). There are 14 residues in the CDR3. The CDR3 DNA sequence: TGTGCCTGGGAACTAGCGGGGGGGCCTGGTGAGCAGTTCTTC. Its protein is CAWELAGGPGEQFF.

V usage is TRBV7-9 and J usage is TRBJ1-2, with 7 bases identical to TRBD1. This CDR3 has 16 residues. V lost 5 bases to trimming and J lost 5 bases; unmatched junction nucleotides: 14. Germline CDR1 SEHNR, CDR2 FQNEAQ (reference sequence). The CDR3 bases are TGTGCCAGCAGCCATTGGAAATCACAGGGGATTTATGGCTACACCTTC. Translation: CASSHWKSQGIYGYTF.

This chain joins TRBV6-5 and TRBJ2-7; D is possibly TRBD1 or TRBD2 (7 bases each). Germline loops: CDR1 MNHEY, CDR2 SVGAGI. The V gene lost 7 bases and the J gene lost 4 bases, with 14 bases spanning the gap. CDR3 length: 13 residues. The CDR3 reads CASTGQGGYEQYF. Written as DNA, the CDR3 is TGTGCCAGCACCGGTCAGGGGGGGTACGAGCAGTACTTC.

J is TRBJ2-7 and V is TRBV5-4; 10 bases map to TRBD1. Germline loops: CDR1 SGHNT, CDR2 YYREEE (reference sequence). The J segment lost 5 bases and the V segment lost 7 bases, leaving 9 bases of the junction unmatched. The CDR3 is 14 amino acids. As DNA, the CDR3 is TGTGCCAGCGGCCGACAGGGGGCGATCCACGAGCAGTACTTC. Translating gives CASGRQGAIHEQYF.

The chain couples TRBV4-3 to TRBJ1-5; no firm D call. Germline CDR1 LGHNA, CDR2 YSLEER. V was pared by 0 bases and J by 3 bases, with 9 bases between. The CDR3 covers 15 residues. CDR3 region: CASSQDYIINQPQHF. The CDR3 DNA reads TGCGCCAGCAGCCAAGATTACATCATCAATCAGCCCCAGCATTTT.

With regard to this clone: A junction end diverges from the germline sequence, so it may reflect a read error. The V and J genes are TRBV5-5 and TRBJ2-7; D perhaps matches TRBD1 (6 bases). Germline CDR1 and CDR2: SGHKS and YYEKEE (reference sequence). This CDR3 comprises 13 residues. This CDR3 reads CASSLVDSKQGEF. The CDR3 DNA sequence: TGTGCCAGCAGCTTGGTGGACTCAAAACAGGGTGAATTC.

This rearrangement joins TRBV7-6 to TRBJ1-6; D is uncertain. Germline CDR1 reads SGHVS; CDR2 reads FNYEAQ. V was cut by 4 bases and J by 9 bases, with 19 bases left in between. This CDR3 is 16 amino acids long. The CDR3 is CASSSSSTPAGSPLHF. The DNA of the CDR3 is TGTGCCAGCAGCTCTTCATCAACCCCCGCAGGTTCACCCCTCCACTTT.

This chain connects TRBV9 to TRBJ1-1; D remains ambiguous. CDR1 and CDR2 from the germline V gene are SGDLS and YYNGEE. V was cut by 0 bases and J by 4 bases, with 7 bases left in between. The CDR3 loop spans 13 amino acids. CDR3 sequence reads: CASSVGRGTEAFF. In nucleotides, the CDR3 is TGTGCCAGCAGCGTAGGACGTGGCACTGAAGCTTTCTTT.

The CDR3 nucleotides read TGTGCCAGCAGCTTAGTTGGGGGAGGCCCGATAACCTACAATGAGCAGTTCTTC. Its translation: CASSLVGGGPITYNEQFF. The chain joins TRBV13 to TRBJ2-1, with a weak D call TRBD2 (6 bases). The CDR3 length is 18 residues. Germline assignment: CDR1 PRHDT and CDR2 FYEKMQ (reference sequence). Trimming removed 1 base at V and 2 bases at J, with 18 bases between.

The rearrangement links TRBV10-3 to TRBJ1-1, with 10 bases that match TRBD1. The CDR3 has 16 amino acids. Germline V gives CDR1 ENHRY, CDR2 SYGVKD. With 8 bases clipped from V and 1 base from J, the junction kept 10 bases outside the gene matches. CDR3 loop: CAIVPGQGFGNTEAFF. CDR3 DNA sequence: TGTGCCATCGTCCCGGGACAGGGGTTTGGGAACACTGAAGCTTTCTTT.

This clone was counted only a few times. The chain joins TRBV27 to TRBJ2-2; TRBD2 matches at 11 bases. The CDR3 sequence is 17 residues long. After removal of 6 bases from V and 3 bases from J, the junction contained 9 bases not matched to a gene. The germline V gene encodes CDR1 MNHEY and CDR2 SMNVEV (reference sequence). The CDR3 region is CASRGYSGGAHTGELFF. The CDR3 nucleotides read TGTGCCAGCAGGGGTTATAGCGGGGGGGCCCACACCGGGGAGCTGTTTTTT.

The rearrangement links TRBV7-3 to TRBJ2-2; the D is unclear. The CDR3 length is 15 residues. V lost 3 bases to trimming and J lost 2 bases, with 10 bases between them. CDR1 and CDR2 from the germline V gene are SGHTA and FQGTGA. CDR3 coding DNA: TGTGCCAGCAGCTTGACGGCAGCTAACACCGGGGAGCTGTTTTTT. Amino acids: CASSLTAANTGELFF.

By share, this clone ranks as medium-sized. V gene TRBV2 combines with J gene TRBJ2-2, with a weak D call TRBD1 (6 bases). The germline V gene encodes CDR1 SNHLY and CDR2 FYNNEI. Trimming shortened V by 6 bases and J by 2 bases, and 10 bases separated the two germline ends. The CDR3 contains 14 residues. For the CDR3, the DNA is TGTGCCAGCAGAGACAGGTCTAACACCGGGGAGCTGTTTTTT. It is translated as CASRDRSNTGELFF.

The V and J genes are TRBV6-6 and TRBJ2-1, with D perhaps matching TRBD1 (6 bases). The V gene lost 6 bases and the J gene lost 0 bases, with 12 bases spanning the gap. Germline CDR1 MNHNY, CDR2 SVGAGI (reference sequence). The CDR3 is 15 amino acids. The CDR3 reads CASSPRGLSYNEQFF. As DNA, the CDR3 is TGTGCCAGCAGCCCCAGGGGCCTCTCCTACAATGAGCAGTTCTTC.

The genes are TRBV19 and TRBJ2-7; weak D call: TRBD1 (6 bases). The germline CDR1 and CDR2 sequences are LNHDA and SQIVND (reference sequence). The CDR3 covers 12 residues. With 3 bases removed from V and 5 bases from J, the gap between germline ends came to 8 bases. The CDR3 reads CASSIRDNEQYF. CDR3 sequence (DNA): TGTGCCAGTAGTATTAGGGACAACGAGCAGTACTTC.

This chain uses TRBV6-5 with TRBJ2-7, with D perhaps assigned TRBD1 or TRBD2 (5 bases each). The CDR3 has 14 amino acids. V lost 5 bases to trimming and J lost 0 bases, with 11 bases between them. Germline V CDR1 and CDR2: MNHEY, SVGAGI. This chain's CDR3 is CASSESGSSYEQYF. CDR3 in DNA: TGTGCCAGCAGTGAGTCAGGGAGCTCCTACGAGCAGTACTTC.

V is TRBV4-2 and J is TRBJ1-2; D possibly corresponds to TRBD1 (5 bases). Germline CDR1 is LGHNA and CDR2 is YNFKEQ. The CDR3 has 16 amino acids. Trimming left V 0 bases short and J 6 bases short, with 17 bases between. CDR3 in amino acids: CASSQDEGLRGDGYTF. For the CDR3, the DNA is TGTGCCAGCAGCCAAGATGAGGGGTTGCGAGGCGATGGCTACACCTTC.

The rearrangement uses TRBV4-1 and TRBJ1-4, with D unresolved. CDR1 is MGHRA and CDR2 is YSYEKL in the germline V gene. The ends were cut back, 0 bases at V and 2 bases at J, with 10 bases in the middle. The CDR3 runs to 16 residues. The CDR3 spells CASSQDLGRTNEKLFF. CDR3 DNA: TGCGCCAGCAGCCAAGATCTTGGTCGGACTAATGAAAAACTGTTTTTT.

The gene calls are TRBV27 and TRBJ1-6; D unresolved. This CDR3 spans 15 amino acids. From germline, CDR1 is MNHEY and CDR2 SMNVEV (reference sequence). Trimming removed 5 bases from V and 7 bases from J, with 15 bases in between. The CDR3 nucleotides read TGTGCCAGCAGTACCCCGGTCTCCCGAAATTCACCCCTCCACTTT. This gives the protein CASSTPVSRNSPLHF.

The chain recombines TRBV28 with TRBJ2-7; 9 bases match TRBD1. Germline lookup yields CDR1 MDHEN and CDR2 SYDVKM. This CDR3 has 16 amino acids. Losses at the gene ends were 6 bases for V and 2 bases for J; bases not matched to a gene: 11. The DNA of the CDR3 is TGTGCCAGCAGAAGTACCACAGGGGGCTGGGCCTACGAGCAGTACTTC. This translates into CASRSTTGGWAYEQYF.

The chain carries TRBV11-2 and TRBJ2-3, with 7 bases aligning to TRBD2. The CDR3 is 15 amino acids. J gave up 2 bases and V 7 bases, and 9 bases lay outside the gene matches. Per the germline V gene, CDR1 is SGHAT and CDR2 is FQNNGV. CDR3 sequence (DNA): TGTGCCAGCATCCGCCGACTAGCTGACACAGATACGCAGTATTTT. This codes for CASIRRLADTDTQYF.

The chain recombines TRBV27 with TRBJ1-5; a possible D gene is TRBD1 (5 bases). The CDR3 loop spans 14 amino acids. Trimming cost V 4 bases and J 7 bases, with 14 bases left between them. Germline loops: CDR1 MNHEY, CDR2 SMNVEV (reference sequence). The CDR3, as DNA: TGTGCCAGCAGTTACGCTCGACAGACACAGCCCCAGCATTTT. Amino acid sequence: CASSYARQTQPQHF.

This clone qualifies as medium-sized. Other DNA sequences of this sample code for an identical CDR3. The V and J genes are TRBV4-2 and TRBJ1-1, with a possible D match to TRBD1 (6 bases). V was trimmed by 1 base and J by 1 base, leaving 13 bases between them. Germline loops: CDR1 LGHNA, CDR2 YNFKEQ. This CDR3 region has 16 residues. The CDR3 nucleotides are TGTGCCAGCAGCCAAGGCGGGGGGCTCCAGAACACTGAAGCTTTCTTT. This gives the protein CASSQGGGLQNTEAFF.

Relative to its sample, this clone is medium-sized. The gene calls are TRBV27 and TRBJ2-3, with D tentatively TRBD1 or TRBD2 (5 bases each). The V end lost 1 base, the J end lost 6 bases, and 8 bases lay between the germline ends. The CDR3 runs 13 residues. Germline values: CDR1 MNHEY, CDR2 SMNVEV (reference sequence). The CDR3 here is CASSLLWGDTQYF. The CDR3 DNA reads TGTGCCAGCAGTTTATTGTGGGGGGATACGCAGTATTTT.

Within the sample, this clone is medium-sized. This chain links TRBV5-4 with TRBJ2-2; 10 bases fit TRBD1. From germline, CDR1 is SGHNT and CDR2 YYREEE (reference sequence). The J segment lost 5 bases and the V segment lost 3 bases, leaving 10 bases of the junction unmatched. The CDR3 has 17 residues. The CDR3 loop reads CASSSWYRQGATGELFF. The CDR3 region has the DNA TGTGCCAGCAGCTCTTGGTACCGACAGGGGGCGACCGGGGAGCTGTTTTTT.